This paragraph reports one T cell receptor beta chain. Its binding antigen is unknown. No clone much larger than this one lies a single base away; base qualities are absent. Reading the label with the study, this specimen's treatment or condition is: randomized to nivolumab then ipilimumab (arm A) or the reverse (arm B). No trial patient had received prior DNA-damaging chemotherapy. Live CD3+CD8+ cells negative for CD19 and CD56 were sorted from thawed PBMCs on a FACS Aria II flow cytometer. The samples were obtained from melanoma patients enrolled in CheckMate 064, an open-label, randomized phase II trial testing sequential checkpoint blockade. Peripheral blood mononuclear cells were obtained through leukapheresis, purified using Ficoll-Paque, and frozen in human serum containing approximately 9.5% DMSO. Immediately after sorting, the purity of the sorted blood CD3+CD8+ cells was confirmed to be >98%, and DNA was then extracted.

TCRbeta CDR3 regions were immunosequenced from genomic DNA with the immunoSEQ Assay. Before high-throughput sequencing, genomic DNA was amplified using bias-controlled multiplex PCR. The authors processed their data as follows. To quantify the absolute abundance of each unique TCRbeta CDR3 region, the sequences were collapsed and filtered. Clonality was defined as 1 minus Pielou's evenness and was calculated using productive rearrangements only. A previously published method was used to identify clones whose frequencies were significantly greater in on-treatment samples than in baseline samples. Drawn from immuneACCESS, this table holds only the in-frame rearrangements with V and J called that TCRdb kept. Clones are partly lost; checked studies trace under half to an unresolved V gene and leave the rest unexplained. From that table come the V and J calls and clone size; the DNA was used to work out D and trimming. The sample has about 37,000 clones on record, 80% to 90% of them singletons. Jointly, the top ten make up approximately 6% of the sample.

The V end gives up 6 bases and the J end 9 bases, leaving 10 bases in the junction not matched to a gene. Via the germline V gene (reference sequence), CDR1 is MNHEY and CDR2 SMNVEV. CDR3 length: 14 amino acids, cysteine to phenylalanine. Of the read, only the CDR3 DNA is kept; its 42 bases are in frame from base 1. This entry is derived from a study of sequential checkpoint blockade in melanoma (dated by TCRdb to about 2019). Concerning the study at large: Using 1:1 randomization, the trial assigned patients either to first-line nivolumab followed by ipilimumab (arm A) or to ipilimumab followed by nivolumab (arm B). Both trial sequences were followed by maintenance nivolumab. General conclusions and limits of the study: Larger, independent patient cohorts are needed to validate the response-prediction model that combines TCR metrics and mutation burden.

The sample consisted of CD8+ T cells sorted from blood (inferred from file names), taken from a patient given nivolumab and ipilimumab in sequence. The TCR comes from a human donor with melanoma. The rearrangement joined TRBV27 to TRBJ2-1, with 8 bases aligning to TRBD2. In nucleotides, the sequence is TGTGCCAGCAGGATCTCGGGACTAGGTGGTGAGCAGTTCTTC. The translation is CASRISGLGGEQFF.